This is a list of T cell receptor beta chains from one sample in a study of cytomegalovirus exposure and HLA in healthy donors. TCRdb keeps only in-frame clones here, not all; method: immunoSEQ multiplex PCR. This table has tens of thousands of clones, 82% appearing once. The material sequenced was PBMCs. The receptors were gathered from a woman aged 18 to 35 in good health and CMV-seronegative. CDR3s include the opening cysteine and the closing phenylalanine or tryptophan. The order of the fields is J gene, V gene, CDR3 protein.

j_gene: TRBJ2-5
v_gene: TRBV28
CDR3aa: CASIKKTGDGETQYF

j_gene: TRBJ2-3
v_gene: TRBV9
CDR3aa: CASSVGSLVGQYF

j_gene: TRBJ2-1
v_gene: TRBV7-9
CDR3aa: CASSGYVDRGRRYNEQFF

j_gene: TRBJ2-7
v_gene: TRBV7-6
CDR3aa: CASSLMSRRPSSYEQYF

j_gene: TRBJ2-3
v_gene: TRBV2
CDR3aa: CASRTRQGVAKDTQYF

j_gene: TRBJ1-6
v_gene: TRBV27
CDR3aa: CASSTKSDSPLHF

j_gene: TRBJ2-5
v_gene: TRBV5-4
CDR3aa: CASSHTRDNQETQYF

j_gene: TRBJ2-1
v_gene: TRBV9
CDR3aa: CASSPGDNEQFF

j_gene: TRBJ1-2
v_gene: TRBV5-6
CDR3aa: CASSFRDRVRGYTF

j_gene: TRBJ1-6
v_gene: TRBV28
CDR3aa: CASSHRESPLHF

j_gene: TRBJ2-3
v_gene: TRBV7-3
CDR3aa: CASSNSGSTDTQYF

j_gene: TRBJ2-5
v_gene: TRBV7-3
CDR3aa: CASSPRPGGGETQYF

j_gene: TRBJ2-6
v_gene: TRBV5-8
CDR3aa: CASSLVWASGSSGANVLTF

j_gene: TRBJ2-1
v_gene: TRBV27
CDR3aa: CASSSFQRAGLNHNEQFF

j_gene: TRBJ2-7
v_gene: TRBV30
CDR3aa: CAWSVSGRHEQYF

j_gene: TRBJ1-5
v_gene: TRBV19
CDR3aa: CASRGGRYSNQPQHF

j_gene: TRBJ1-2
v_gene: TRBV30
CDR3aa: CASTGQNGYTF

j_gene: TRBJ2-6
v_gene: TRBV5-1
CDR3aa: CASSSKDSSGANGLTF

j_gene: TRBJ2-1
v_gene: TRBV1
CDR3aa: CTSSQALSGRAQAHWSPSEQFF

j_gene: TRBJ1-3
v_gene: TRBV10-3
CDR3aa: CAISDIQGAGNTIYF

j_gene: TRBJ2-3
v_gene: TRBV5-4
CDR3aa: CASSLTAGGPSDTQYF

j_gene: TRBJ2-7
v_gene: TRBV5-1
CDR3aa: CASSLGLTSGSYEQYF

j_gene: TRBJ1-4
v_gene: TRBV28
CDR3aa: CASSKLGGEKLFF

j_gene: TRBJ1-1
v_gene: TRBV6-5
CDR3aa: CASSPGTGGNTEAFF

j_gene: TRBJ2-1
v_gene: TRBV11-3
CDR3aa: CASSLDQSGTGLGNEQFF

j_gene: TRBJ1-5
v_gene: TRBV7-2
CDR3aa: CASSLSVWGQGRDQPQHF

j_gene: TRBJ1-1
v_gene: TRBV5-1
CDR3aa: CASSLDLGHPRREAFF

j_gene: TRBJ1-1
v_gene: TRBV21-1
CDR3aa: CASRCRDTSTMNTEAFF

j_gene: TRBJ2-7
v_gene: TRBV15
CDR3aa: CATSRDRQGNEQYF

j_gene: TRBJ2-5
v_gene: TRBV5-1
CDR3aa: CASSRTSGSYQETQYF

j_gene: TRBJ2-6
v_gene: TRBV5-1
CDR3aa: CASSLTGADVVSSSGANVLTF

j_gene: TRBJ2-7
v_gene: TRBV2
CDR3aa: CASNRGSYEQYF

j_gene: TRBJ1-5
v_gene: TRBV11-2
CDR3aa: CASSTGGDSNQPQHF

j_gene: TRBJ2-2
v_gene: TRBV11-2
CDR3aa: CASSLNQGSGELFF

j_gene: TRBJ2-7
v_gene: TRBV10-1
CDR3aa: CARLAETRAYEQYF

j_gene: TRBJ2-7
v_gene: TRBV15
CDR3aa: CATSRGREIYEQYF

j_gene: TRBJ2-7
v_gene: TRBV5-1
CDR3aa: CASSSQPGRGRSSYEQYF

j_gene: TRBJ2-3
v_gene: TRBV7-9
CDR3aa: CASIIIQGKVNTDTQYF

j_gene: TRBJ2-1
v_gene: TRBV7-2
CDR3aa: CASSLAGLVFNEQFF

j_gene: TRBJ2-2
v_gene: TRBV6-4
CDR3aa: CASSDRQDTGELFF

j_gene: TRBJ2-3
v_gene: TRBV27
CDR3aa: CASSLAYASDTQYF

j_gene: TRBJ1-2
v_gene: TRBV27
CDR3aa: CASLGQGYGYTF

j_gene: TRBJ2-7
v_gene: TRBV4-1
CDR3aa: CASSQEGGRKGDSYEQYF

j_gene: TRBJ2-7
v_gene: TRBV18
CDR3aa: CASSPPGQVDEQYF

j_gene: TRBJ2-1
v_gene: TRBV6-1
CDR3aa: CASSEMMENEQFF

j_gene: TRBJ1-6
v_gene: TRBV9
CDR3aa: CASSVGTGDSPLHF

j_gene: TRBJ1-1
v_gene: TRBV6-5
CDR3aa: CASSGDGLLNAEAFF

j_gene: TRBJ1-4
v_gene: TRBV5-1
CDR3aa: CASSWTGTATNEKLFF

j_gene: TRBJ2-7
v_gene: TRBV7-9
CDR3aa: CASSLETEHEQYF

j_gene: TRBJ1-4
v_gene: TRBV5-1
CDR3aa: CASSLSRSGNEKLFF

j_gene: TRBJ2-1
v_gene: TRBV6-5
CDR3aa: CAAGTQYNEQFF

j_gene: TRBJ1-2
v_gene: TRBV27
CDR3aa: CASTQRTGSFYGYTF